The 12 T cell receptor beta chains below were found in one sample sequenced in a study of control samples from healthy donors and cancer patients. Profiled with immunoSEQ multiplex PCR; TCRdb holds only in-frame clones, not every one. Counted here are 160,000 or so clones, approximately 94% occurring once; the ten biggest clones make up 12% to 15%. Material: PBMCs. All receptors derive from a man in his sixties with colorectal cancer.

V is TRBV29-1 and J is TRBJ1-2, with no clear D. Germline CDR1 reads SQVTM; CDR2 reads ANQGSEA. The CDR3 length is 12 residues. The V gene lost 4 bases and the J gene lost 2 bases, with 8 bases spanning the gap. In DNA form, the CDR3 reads TGCAGCGTTGTGTACAAAAACTATGGCTACACCTTC. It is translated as CSVVYKNYGYTF.

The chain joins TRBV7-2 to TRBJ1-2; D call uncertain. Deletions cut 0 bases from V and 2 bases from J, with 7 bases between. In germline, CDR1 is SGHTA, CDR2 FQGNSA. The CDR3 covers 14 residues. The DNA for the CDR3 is TGTGCCAGCAGCTTAGCGCTAAAGAACTATGGCTACACCTTC. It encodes CASSLALKNYGYTF. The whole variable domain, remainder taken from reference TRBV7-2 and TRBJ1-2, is GAGVSQSPSNKVTEKGKDVELRCDPISGHTALYWYRQSLGQGLEFLIYFQGNSAPDKSGLPSDRFSAERTGGSVSTLTIQRTQQEDSAVYLCASSLALKNYGYTFGSGTRLTVV.

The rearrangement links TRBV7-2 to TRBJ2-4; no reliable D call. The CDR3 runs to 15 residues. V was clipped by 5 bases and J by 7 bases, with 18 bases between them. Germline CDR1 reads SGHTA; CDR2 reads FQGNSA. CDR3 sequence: CASSDPLVSRNIQYF. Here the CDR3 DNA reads TGTGCCAGCAGCGACCCCCTGGTTTCAAGGAACATTCAGTACTTC.

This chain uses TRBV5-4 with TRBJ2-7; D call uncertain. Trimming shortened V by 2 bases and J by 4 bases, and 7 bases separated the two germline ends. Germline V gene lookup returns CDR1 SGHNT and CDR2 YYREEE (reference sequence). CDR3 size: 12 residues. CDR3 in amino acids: CASSFGSYEQYF. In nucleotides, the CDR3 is TGTGCCAGCAGCTTCGGAAGTTACGAGCAGTACTTC.

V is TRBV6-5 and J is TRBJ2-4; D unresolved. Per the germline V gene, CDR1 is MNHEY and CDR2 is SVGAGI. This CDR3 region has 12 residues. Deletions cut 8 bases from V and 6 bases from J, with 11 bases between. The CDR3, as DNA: TGTGCCAGCTCAAGGTCGGGAAACATTCAGTACTTC. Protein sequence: CASSRSGNIQYF.

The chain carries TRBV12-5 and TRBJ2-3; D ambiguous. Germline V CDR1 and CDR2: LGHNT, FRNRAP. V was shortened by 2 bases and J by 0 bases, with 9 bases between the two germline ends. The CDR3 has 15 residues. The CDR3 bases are TGTGCTAGTGGTTTGCAGGTCGGTAGCACAGATACGCAGTATTTT. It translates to CASGLQVGSTDTQYF.

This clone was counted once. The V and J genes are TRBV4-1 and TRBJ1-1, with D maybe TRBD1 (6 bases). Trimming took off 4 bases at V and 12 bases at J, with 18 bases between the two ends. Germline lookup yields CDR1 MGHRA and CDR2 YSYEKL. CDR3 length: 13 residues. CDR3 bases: TGCGCCAGCAGCCTCTATTGGCAGGGGTTGACTTTCTTT. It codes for CASSLYWQGLTFF.

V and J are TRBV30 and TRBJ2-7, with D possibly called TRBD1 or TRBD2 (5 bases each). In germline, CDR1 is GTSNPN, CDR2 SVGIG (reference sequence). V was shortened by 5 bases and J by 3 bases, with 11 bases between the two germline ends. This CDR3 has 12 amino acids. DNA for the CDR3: TGTGCCTGGGGGACGTCGAGCTACGAGCAGTACTTC. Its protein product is CAWGTSSYEQYF.

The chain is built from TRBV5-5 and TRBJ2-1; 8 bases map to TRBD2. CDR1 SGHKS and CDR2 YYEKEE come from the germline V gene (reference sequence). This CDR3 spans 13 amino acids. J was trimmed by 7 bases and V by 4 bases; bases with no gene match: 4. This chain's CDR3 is CASSDQRGNEQFF. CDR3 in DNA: TGTGCCAGCAGCGACCAGCGGGGGAATGAGCAGTTCTTC.

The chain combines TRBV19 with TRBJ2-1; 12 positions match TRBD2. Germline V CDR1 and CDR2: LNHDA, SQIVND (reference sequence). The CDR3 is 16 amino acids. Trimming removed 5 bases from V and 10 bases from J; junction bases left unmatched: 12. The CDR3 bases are TGTGCCAGTAGTTCTCAGGGACTAGCGGGCGGCGGGGAGCAGTTCTTC. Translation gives CASSSQGLAGGGEQFF. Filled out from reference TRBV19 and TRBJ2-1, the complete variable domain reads DGGITQSPKYLFRKEGQNVTLSCEQNLNHDAMYWYRQDPGQGLRLIYYSQIVNDFQKGDIAEGYSVSREKKESFPLTVTSAQKNPTAFYLCASSSQGLAGGGEQFFGPGTRLTVL.

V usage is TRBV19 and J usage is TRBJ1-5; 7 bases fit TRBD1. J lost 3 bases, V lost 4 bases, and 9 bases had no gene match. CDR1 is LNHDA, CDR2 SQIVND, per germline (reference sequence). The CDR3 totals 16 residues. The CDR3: CASSTRGTGANQPQHF. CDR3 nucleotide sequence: TGTGCCAGTAGTACAAGAGGAACAGGGGCCAATCAGCCCCAGCATTTT. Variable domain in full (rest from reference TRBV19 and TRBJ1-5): DGGITQSPKYLFRKEGQNVTLSCEQNLNHDAMYWYRQDPGQGLRLIYYSQIVNDFQKGDIAEGYSVSREKKESFPLTVTSAQKNPTAFYLCASSTRGTGANQPQHFGDGTRLSIL.

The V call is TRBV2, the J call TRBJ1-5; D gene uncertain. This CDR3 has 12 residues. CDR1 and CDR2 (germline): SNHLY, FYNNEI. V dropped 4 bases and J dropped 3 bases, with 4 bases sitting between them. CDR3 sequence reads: CASSGDNQPQHF. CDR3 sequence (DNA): TGTGCCAGCAGTGGAGACAATCAGCCCCAGCATTTT. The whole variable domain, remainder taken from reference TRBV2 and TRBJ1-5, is EPEVTQTPSHQVTQMGQEVILRCVPISNHLYFYWYRQILGQKVEFLVSFYNNEISEKSEIFDDQFSVERPDGSNFTLKIRSTKLEDSAMYFCASSGDNQPQHFGDGTRLSIL.